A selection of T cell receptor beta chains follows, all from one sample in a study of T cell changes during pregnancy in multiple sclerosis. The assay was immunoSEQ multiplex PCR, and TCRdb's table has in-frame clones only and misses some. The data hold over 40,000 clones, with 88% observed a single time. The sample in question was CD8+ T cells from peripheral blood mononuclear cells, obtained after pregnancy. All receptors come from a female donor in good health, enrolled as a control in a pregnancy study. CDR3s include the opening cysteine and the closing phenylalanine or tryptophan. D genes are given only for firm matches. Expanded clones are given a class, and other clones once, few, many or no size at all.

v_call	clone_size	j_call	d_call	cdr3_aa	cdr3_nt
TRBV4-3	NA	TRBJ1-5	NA	CASSQDREGPQPQHF	TGCGCCAGCAGCCAAGATAGAGAGGGTCCTCAGCCCCAGCATTTT
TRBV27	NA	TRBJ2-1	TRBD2	CASSLSSGGQDNEQFF	TGTGCCAGCAGCCTTTCTAGCGGGGGGCAGGACAATGAGCAGTTCTTC
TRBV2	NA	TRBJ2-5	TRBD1	CASSGGQGLETQYF	TGTGCCAGCAGTGGCGGACAGGGTCTGGAGACCCAGTACTTC
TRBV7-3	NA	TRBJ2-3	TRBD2	CASSLISSRGGIDTDTQYF	TGTGCCAGCAGCTTAATCTCCTCCCGCGGGGGGATAGACACAGATACGCAGTATTTT
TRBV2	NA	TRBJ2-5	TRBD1	CASSRQGVETQYF	TGTGCCAGCAGTAGACAGGGTGTGGAGACCCAGTACTTC
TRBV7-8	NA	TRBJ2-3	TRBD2	CASSAIAGGPPHAQYF	TGTGCCAGCAGCGCCATAGCGGGGGGGCCTCCCCATGCGCAGTATTTT
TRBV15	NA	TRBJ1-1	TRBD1	CATRLTDRETEAFF	TGTGCCACCAGACTAACTGACAGGGAGACTGAAGCTTTCTTT
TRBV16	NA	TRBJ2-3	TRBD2	CASSQSRLAGDRDTQYF	TGTGCCAGCAGCCAATCGAGACTAGCGGGGGACCGCGATACGCAGTATTTT
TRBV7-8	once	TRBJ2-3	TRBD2	CASSLAPSGVGDTQYF	TGTGCCAGCAGCTTAGCACCTAGCGGGGTCGGAGATACGCAGTATTTT
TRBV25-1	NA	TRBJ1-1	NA	CASSDGTRVGEAFF	TGTGCCAGCAGTGACGGGACACGGGTGGGTGAAGCTTTCTTT
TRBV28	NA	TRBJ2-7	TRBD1	CASSWDRDEQYF	TGTGCCAGCAGTTGGGACAGGGACGAGCAGTACTTC
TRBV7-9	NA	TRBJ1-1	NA	CASSYTDRWDTEAFF	TGTGCCAGCAGCTACACCGACAGGTGGGACACTGAAGCTTTCTTT
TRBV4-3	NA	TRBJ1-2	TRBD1	CASSRDRGYSPYGYTF	TGCGCCAGCAGCCGGGACAGGGGTTACTCGCCCTATGGCTACACCTTC
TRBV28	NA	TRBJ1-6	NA	CASSFFGPWMRDNSPLHF	TGTGCCAGCAGTTTTTTCGGGCCCTGGATGCGGGATAATTCACCCCTCCACTTT
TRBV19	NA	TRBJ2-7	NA	CASTDSSSYEQYF	TGTGCCAGTACGGACAGTAGCTCCTACGAGCAGTACTTC
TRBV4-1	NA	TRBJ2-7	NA	CASSQEDFRSYEQYF	TGCGCCAGCAGCCAAGAAGACTTTCGATCGTACGAGCAGTACTTC
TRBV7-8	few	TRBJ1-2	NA	CASSLGAGNGYTF	TGTGCCAGCAGCTTAGGTGCGGGGAATGGCTACACCTTC
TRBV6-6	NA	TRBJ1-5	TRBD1	CASRNVTGTSNQPQHF	TGTGCCAGCAGGAACGTGACAGGGACGAGCAATCAGCCCCAGCATTTT
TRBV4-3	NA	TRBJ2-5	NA	CASSPRGGVQETQYF	TGCGCCAGCTCCCCGAGGGGGGGCGTCCAAGAGACCCAGTACTTC
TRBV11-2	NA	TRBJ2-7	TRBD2	CASSGGALPYEQYF	TGTGCTTCTAGCGGGGGGGCCCTCCCTTACGAGCAGTACTTC
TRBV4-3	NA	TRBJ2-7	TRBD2	CASSQDSGGPYEQYF	TGCGCCAGCAGCCAAGATAGCGGGGGCCCCTACGAGCAGTACTTC
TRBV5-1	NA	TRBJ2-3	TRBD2	CASSLAGGPADTQYF	TGCGCCAGCAGCTTAGCGGGGGGGCCTGCAGATACGCAGTATTTT
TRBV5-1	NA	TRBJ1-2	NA	CASRPTGQDGYTF	TGCGCCAGCAGACCTACAGGGCAAGATGGCTACACCTTC
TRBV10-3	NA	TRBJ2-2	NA	CAISEATTGELFF	TGTGCCATCAGTGAGGCTACCACCGGGGAGCTGTTTTTT
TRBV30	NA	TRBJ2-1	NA	CAWRTGRGEQFF	TGTGCCTGGAGAACCGGGAGAGGTGAGCAGTTCTTC
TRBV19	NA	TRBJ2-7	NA	CATSGRGTYEQYF	TGTGCCACCTCTGGACGGGGGACCTACGAGCAGTACTTC
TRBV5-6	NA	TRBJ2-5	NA	CASSFPTGETQYF	TGTGCCAGCAGCTTCCCCACGGGAGAGACCCAGTACTTC
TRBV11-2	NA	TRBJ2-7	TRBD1	CASSLNDRGEYEQYF	TGTGCCAGCAGCTTAAATGACAGGGGGGAGTACGAGCAGTACTTC
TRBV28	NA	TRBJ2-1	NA	CASSGGGAYNEQFF	TGTGCCAGCAGTGGAGGGGGCGCCTACAATGAGCAGTTCTTC
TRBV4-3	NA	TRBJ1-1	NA	CASSQDQRGSGAFF	TGCGCCAGCAGCCAAGATCAAAGGGGGAGTGGAGCTTTCTTT
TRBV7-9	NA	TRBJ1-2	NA	CASSPASASYGYTF	TGTGCCAGCAGCCCCGCCAGCGCCTCCTATGGCTACACCTTC
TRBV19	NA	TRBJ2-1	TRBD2	CASSPTSGRYNEQFF	TGTGCCAGTAGTCCTACTAGCGGGAGATACAATGAGCAGTTCTTC
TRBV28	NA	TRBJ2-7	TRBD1	CASSFRQGVVGEQYF	TGTGCCAGCAGTTTTCGACAGGGTGTAGTTGGCGAGCAGTACTTC
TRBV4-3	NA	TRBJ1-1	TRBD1	CASSLGTGWMNTEAFF	TGCGCCAGCAGCCTAGGGACAGGGTGGATGAACACTGAAGCTTTCTTT
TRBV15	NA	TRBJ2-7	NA	CATSKAAGESYEQYF	TGTGCCACCAGCAAAGCGGCAGGGGAGTCCTACGAGCAGTACTTC
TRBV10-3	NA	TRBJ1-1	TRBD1	CAISLTGGNTEAFF	TGTGCCATCAGCTTAACAGGGGGGAACACTGAAGCTTTCTTT
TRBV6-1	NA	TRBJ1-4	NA	CASSEIGDKLEKLFF	TGTGCCAGCAGTGAGATTGGGGACAAACTTGAAAAACTGTTTTTT
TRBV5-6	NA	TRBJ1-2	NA	CASSLDESYGYTF	TGTGCCAGCAGCTTGGATGAGAGTTATGGCTACACCTTC
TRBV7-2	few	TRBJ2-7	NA	CASSFEGDYEQYF	TGTGCCAGCAGCTTCGAGGGGGACTACGAGCAGTACTTC
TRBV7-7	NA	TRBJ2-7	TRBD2	CASSQEPGGYEQYF	TGTGCTAGCAGCCAAGAACCGGGAGGGTACGAGCAGTACTTC
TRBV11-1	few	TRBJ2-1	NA	CASSPPRATEQFF	TGTGCCAGCAGCCCACCCCGAGCTACTGAGCAGTTCTTC
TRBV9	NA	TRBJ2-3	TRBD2	CASSVELAGGKDTQYF	TGTGCCAGCAGCGTAGAGCTAGCGGGGGGCAAAGATACGCAGTATTTT
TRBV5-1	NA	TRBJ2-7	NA	CASSLEVQGPAYEQYF	TGCGCCAGCAGCTTGGAAGTGCAGGGGCCGGCCTACGAGCAGTACTTC
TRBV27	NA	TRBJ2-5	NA	CASSLHRAQETQYF	TGTGCCAGCAGTCTACACAGGGCGCAAGAGACCCAGTACTTC
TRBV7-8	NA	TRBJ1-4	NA	CASSSRDEKLFF	TGTGCCAGCAGCTCGAGAGATGAAAAACTGTTTTTT
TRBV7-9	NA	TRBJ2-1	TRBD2	CASSLVGLAGNNEQFF	TGTGCCAGCAGCTTAGTTGGGCTAGCGGGTAACAATGAGCAGTTCTTC
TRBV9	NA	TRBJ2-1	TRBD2	CASSASRLAGNNEQFF	TGTGCCAGCAGCGCGAGCCGACTAGCGGGGAACAATGAGCAGTTCTTC
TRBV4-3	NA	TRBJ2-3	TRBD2	CASSQTSGGFQSTDTQYF	TGCGCCAGCAGCCAGACTAGCGGGGGGTTCCAAAGCACAGATACGCAGTATTTT
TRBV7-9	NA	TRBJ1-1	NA	CASSGQSEAFF	TGTGCCAGCAGCGGACAGTCTGAAGCTTTCTTT
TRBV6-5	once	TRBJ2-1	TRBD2	CATRHSGGLGNEQFF	TGTGCCACCAGACATTCGGGGGGGCTAGGTAATGAGCAGTTCTTC
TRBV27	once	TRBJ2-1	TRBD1	CASSLVSDRGTEQFF	TGTGCCAGCAGTTTAGTTTCTGACAGGGGCACTGAGCAGTTCTTC
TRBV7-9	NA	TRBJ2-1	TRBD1	CASSQTGSGYNEQFF	TGTGCCAGCAGCCAGACAGGGTCTGGCTACAATGAGCAGTTCTTC
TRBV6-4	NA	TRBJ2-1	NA	CASSATESSYNEQFF	TGTGCCAGCTCCGCTACAGAGAGCTCCTACAATGAGCAGTTCTTC
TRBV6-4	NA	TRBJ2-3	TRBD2	CASSLAGGTDTQYF	TGTGCCAGCAGTTTAGCGGGGGGGACAGATACGCAGTATTTT
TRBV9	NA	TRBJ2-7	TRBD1	CASSPGQAYEQYF	TGTGCCAGCAGTCCGGGACAGGCCTACGAGCAGTACTTC
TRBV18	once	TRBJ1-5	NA	CASSTQGQPQHF	TGTGCCAGCTCAACGCAGGGTCAGCCCCAGCATTTT
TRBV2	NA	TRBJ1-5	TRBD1	CASIRDRGLSNQPQHF	TGTGCCAGCATCAGGGACAGGGGGCTAAGCAATCAGCCCCAGCATTTT
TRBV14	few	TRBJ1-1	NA	CASGRGHLNTEAFF	TGTGCCAGCGGAAGGGGACACCTGAACACTGAAGCTTTCTTT
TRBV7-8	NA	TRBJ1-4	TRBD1	CASSSSTGGYEKLFF	TGTGCCAGCAGCTCGTCGACAGGGGGCTATGAAAAACTGTTTTTT
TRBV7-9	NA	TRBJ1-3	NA	CASSLVYSGNTIYF	TGTGCCAGCAGCTTAGTTTACTCTGGAAACACCATATATTTT